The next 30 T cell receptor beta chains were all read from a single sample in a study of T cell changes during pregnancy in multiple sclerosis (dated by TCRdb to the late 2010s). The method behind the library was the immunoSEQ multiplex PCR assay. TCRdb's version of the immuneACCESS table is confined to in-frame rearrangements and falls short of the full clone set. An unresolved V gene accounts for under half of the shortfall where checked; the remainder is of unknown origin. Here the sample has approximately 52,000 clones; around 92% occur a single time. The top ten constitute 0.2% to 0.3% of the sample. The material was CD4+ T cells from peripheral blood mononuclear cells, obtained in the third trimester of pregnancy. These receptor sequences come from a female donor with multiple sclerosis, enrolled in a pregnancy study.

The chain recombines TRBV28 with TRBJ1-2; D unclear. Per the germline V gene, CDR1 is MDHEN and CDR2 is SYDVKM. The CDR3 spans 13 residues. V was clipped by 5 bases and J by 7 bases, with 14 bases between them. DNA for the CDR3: TGTGCCAGCAGTCGACCTCGAGGGTTTGGCTACACCTTC. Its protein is CASSRPRGFGYTF.

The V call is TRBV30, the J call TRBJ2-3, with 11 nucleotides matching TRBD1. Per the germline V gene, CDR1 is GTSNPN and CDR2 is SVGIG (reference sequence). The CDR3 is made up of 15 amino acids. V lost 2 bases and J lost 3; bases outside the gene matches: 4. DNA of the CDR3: TGTGCCTGGAGTAAGGGACAGGGGGAAACAGATACGCAGTATTTT. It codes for CAWSKGQGETDTQYF. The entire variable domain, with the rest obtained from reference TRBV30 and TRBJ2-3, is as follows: SQTIHQWPATLVQPVGSPLSLECTVEGTSNPNLYWYRQAAGRGLQLLFYSVGIGQISSEVPQNLSASRPQDRQFILSSKKLLLSDSGFYLCAWSKGQGETDTQYFGPGTRLTVL.

The CDR3 is CASSLGQGNTEAFF. The DNA of the CDR3 is TGTGCCAGCAGCTTAGGGCAGGGGAACACTGAAGCTTTCTTT. The chain uses TRBV7-2 and TRBJ1-1, with D possibly being TRBD1 (5 bases). Trimming left V 1 base short and J 1 base short, with 7 bases between. CDR1 is SGHTA and CDR2 is FQGNSA in the germline V gene. The CDR3 covers 14 residues.

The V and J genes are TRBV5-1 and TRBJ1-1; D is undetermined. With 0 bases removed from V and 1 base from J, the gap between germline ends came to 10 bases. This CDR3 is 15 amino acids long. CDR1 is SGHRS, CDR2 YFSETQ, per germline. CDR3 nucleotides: TGCGCCAGCAGCTTGGTTGAACAGCCGAACACTGAAGCTTTCTTT. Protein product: CASSLVEQPNTEAFF. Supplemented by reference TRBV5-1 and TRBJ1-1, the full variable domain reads KAGVTQTPRYLIKTRGQQVTLSCSPISGHRSVSWYQQTPGQGLQFLFEYFSETQRNKGNFPGRFSGRQFSNSRSEMNVSTLELGDSALYLCASSLVEQPNTEAFFGQGTRLTVV.

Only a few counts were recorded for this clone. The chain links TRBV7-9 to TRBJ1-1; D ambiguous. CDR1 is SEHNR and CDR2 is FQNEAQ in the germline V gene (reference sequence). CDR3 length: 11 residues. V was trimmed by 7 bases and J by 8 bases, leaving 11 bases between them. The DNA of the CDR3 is TGTGCCAGCACGGGAGCCAGGGAAGCTTTCTTT. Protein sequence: CASTGAREAFF.

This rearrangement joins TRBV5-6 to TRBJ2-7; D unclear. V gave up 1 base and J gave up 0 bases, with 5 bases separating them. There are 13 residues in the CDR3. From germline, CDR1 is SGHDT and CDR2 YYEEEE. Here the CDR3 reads CASSLPSSYEQYF. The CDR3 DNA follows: TGTGCCAGCAGCTTGCCCTCCTCCTACGAGCAGTACTTC.

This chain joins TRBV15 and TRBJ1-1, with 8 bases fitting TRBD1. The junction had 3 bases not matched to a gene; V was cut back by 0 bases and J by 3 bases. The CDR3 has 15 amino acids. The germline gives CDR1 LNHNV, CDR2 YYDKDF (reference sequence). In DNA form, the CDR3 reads TGTGCCACCAGCAGAGACAGGGGGCTGGACACTGAAGCTTTCTTT. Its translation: CATSRDRGLDTEAFF.

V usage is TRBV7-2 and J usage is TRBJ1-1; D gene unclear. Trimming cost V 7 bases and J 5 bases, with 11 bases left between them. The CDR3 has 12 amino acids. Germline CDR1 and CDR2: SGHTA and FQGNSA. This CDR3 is CASTLRRTEAFF. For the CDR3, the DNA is TGTGCCAGCACTCTAAGGAGGACTGAAGCTTTCTTT.

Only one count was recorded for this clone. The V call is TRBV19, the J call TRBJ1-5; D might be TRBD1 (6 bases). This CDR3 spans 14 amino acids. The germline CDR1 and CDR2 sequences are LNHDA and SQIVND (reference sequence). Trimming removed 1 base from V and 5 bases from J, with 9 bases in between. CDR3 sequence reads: CASSIVPGDQPQHF. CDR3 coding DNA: TGTGCCAGTAGTATAGTCCCAGGGGATCAGCCCCAGCATTTT.

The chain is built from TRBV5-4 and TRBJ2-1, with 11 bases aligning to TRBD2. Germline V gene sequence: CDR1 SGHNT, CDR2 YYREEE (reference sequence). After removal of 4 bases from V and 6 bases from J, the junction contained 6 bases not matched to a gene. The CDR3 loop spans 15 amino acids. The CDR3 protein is CASSLLAGGGNEQFF. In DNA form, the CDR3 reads TGTGCCAGCAGCCTGCTAGCGGGGGGTGGCAATGAGCAGTTCTTC.

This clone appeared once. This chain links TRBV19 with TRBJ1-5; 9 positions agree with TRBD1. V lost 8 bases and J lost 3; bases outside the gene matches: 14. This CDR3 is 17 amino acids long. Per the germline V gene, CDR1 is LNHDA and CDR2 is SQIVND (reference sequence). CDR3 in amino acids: CASQSPSTGGYNQPQHF. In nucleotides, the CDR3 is TGTGCCAGTCAGAGCCCATCGACAGGGGGTTACAATCAGCCCCAGCATTTT. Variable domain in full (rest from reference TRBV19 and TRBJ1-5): DGGITQSPKYLFRKEGQNVTLSCEQNLNHDAMYWYRQDPGQGLRLIYYSQIVNDFQKGDIAEGYSVSREKKESFPLTVTSAQKNPTAFYLCASQSPSTGGYNQPQHFGDGTRLSIL.

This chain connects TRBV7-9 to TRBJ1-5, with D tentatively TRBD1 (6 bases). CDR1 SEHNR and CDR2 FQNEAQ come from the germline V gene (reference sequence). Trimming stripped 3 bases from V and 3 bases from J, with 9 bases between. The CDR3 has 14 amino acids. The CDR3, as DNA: TGTGCCAGCAGCTTTGGGGGCATCAATCAGCCCCAGCATTTT. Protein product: CASSFGGINQPQHF. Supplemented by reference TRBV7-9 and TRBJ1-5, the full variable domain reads DTGVSQNPRHKITKRGQNVTFRCDPISEHNRLYWYRQTLGQGPEFLTYFQNEAQLEKSRLLSDRFSAERPKGSFSTLEIQRTEQGDSAMYLCASSFGGINQPQHFGDGTRLSIL.

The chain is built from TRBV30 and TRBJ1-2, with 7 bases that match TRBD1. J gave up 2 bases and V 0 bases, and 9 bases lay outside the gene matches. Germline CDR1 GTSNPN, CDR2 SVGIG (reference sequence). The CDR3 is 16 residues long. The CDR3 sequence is CAWSVVPGGRNYGYTF. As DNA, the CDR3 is TGTGCCTGGAGTGTCGTCCCAGGGGGGAGGAACTATGGCTACACCTTC.

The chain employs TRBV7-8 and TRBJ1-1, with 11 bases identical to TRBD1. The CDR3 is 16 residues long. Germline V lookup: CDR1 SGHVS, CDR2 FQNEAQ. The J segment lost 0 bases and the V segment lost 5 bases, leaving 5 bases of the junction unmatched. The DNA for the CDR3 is TGTGCCAGCAGCCTCCGGGACAGGGGGATGAACACTGAAGCTTTCTTT. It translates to CASSLRDRGMNTEAFF.

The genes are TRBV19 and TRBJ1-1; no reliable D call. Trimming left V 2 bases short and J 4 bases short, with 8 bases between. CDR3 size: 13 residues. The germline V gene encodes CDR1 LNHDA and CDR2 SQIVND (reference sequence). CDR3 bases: TGTGCCAGTAGTATAACGGGAGGCACTGAAGCTTTCTTT. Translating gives CASSITGGTEAFF.

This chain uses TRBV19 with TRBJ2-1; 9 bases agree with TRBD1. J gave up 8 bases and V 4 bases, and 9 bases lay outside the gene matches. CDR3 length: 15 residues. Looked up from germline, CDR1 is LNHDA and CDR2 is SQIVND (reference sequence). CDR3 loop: CASSTRTGVRDEQFF. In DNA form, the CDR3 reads TGTGCCAGTAGTACCCGGACAGGGGTACGAGATGAGCAGTTCTTC.

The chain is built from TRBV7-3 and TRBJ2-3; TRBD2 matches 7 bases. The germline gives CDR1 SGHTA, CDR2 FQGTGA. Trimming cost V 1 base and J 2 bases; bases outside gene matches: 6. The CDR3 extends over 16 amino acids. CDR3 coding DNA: TGTGCCAGCAGCTTAATTGGGGGGGGTGCCACAGATACGCAGTATTTT. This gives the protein CASSLIGGGATDTQYF.

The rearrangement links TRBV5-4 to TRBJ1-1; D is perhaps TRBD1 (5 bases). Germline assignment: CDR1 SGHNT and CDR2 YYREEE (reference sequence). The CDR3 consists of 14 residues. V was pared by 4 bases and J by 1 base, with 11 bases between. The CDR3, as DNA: TGTGCCAGCAGCCCCGTGGGGGGGAACACTGAAGCTTTCTTT. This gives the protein CASSPVGGNTEAFF.

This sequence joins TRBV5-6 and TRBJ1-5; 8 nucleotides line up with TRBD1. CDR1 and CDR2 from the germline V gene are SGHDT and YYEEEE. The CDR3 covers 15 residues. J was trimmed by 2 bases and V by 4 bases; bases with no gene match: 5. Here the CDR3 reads CASSGDRGGNQPQHF. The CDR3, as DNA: TGTGCCAGCAGCGGAGACAGGGGCGGCAATCAGCCCCAGCATTTT. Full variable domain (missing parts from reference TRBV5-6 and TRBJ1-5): DAGVTQSPTHLIKTRGQQVTLRCSPKSGHDTVSWYQQALGQGPQFIFQYYEEEERQRGNFPDRFSGHQFPNYSSELNVNALLLGDSALYLCASSGDRGGNQPQHFGDGTRLSIL.

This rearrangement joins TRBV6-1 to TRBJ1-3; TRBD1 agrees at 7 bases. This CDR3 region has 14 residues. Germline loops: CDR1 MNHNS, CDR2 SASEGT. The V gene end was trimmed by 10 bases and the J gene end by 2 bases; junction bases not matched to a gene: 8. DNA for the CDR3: TGTGCCACCGAAGAGGGACAGACTGGAAACACCATATATTTT. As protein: CATEEGQTGNTIYF.

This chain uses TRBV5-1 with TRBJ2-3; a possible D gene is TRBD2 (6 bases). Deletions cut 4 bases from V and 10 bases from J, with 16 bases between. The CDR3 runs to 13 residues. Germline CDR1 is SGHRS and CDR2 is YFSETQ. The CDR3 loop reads CASSPQSGTSQYF. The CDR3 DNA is TGCGCCAGCAGCCCCCAATCCGGGACTTCGCAGTATTTT.

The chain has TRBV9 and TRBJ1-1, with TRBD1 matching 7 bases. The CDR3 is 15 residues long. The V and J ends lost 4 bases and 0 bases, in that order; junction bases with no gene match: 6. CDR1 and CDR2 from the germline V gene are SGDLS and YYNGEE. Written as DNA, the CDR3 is TGTGCCAGCAGCTCGGGACAGCCAATGAACACTGAAGCTTTCTTT. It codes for CASSSGQPMNTEAFF.

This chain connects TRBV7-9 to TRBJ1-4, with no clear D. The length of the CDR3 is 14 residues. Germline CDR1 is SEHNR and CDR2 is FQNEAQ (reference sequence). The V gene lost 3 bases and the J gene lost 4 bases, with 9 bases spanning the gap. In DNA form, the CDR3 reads TGTGCCAGCAGCTTCTTCGGGGATAATGAAAAACTGTTTTTT. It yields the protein CASSFFGDNEKLFF.

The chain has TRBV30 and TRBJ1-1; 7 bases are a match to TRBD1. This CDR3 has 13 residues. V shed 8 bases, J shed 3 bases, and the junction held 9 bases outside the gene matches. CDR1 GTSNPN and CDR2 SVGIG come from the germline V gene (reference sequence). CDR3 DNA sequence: TGTGCCGGCGAGACAGGGTGGCACACTGAAGCTTTCTTT. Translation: CAGETGWHTEAFF.

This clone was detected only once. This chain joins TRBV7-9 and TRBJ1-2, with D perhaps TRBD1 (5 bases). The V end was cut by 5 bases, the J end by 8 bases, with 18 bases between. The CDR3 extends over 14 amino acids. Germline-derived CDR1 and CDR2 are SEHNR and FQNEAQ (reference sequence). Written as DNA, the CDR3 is TGTGCCAGCAGCCCCGGAGGCGGGGCCTACGGCTACACCTTC. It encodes CASSPGGGAYGYTF.

The CDR3 protein is CASSQGPGSQGSDTQYF. The DNA of the CDR3 is TGTGCCAGCAGCCAAGGCCCCGGATCACAGGGGTCAGATACGCAGTATTTT. The rearrangement joins TRBV4-2 to TRBJ2-3, with 7 bases fitting TRBD1. The CDR3 has 17 residues. CDR1 is LGHNA, CDR2 YNFKEQ, per germline. V gave up 1 base and J gave up 4 bases; unmatched junction bases: 11.

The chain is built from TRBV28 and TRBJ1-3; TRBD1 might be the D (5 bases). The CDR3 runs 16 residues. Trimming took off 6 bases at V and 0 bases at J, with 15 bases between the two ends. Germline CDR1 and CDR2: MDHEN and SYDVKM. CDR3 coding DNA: TGTGCCAGCAGCCTAAGTAGGGGAAGCTCTGGAAACACCATATATTTT. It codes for CASSLSRGSSGNTIYF.

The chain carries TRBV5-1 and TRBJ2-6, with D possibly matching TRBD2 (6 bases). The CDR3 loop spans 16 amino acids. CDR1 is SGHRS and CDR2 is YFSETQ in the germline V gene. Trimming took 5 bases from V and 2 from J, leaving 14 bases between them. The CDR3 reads CASSQEGWTGANVLTF. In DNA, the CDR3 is TGCGCCAGCAGTCAGGAGGGGTGGACTGGGGCCAACGTCCTGACTTTC.

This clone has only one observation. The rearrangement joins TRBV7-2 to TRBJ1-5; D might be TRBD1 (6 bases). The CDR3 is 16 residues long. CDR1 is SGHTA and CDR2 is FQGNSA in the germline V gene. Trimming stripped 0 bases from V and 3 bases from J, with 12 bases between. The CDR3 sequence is CASSLADSSINQPQHF. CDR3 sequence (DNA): TGTGCCAGCAGCTTAGCGGACAGTAGTATCAATCAGCCCCAGCATTTT.

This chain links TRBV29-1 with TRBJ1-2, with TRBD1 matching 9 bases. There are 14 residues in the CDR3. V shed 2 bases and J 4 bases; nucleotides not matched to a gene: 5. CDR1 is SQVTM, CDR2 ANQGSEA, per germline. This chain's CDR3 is CSVENWGQGYGYTF. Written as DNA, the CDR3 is TGCAGCGTTGAAAACTGGGGACAGGGCTATGGCTACACCTTC.